This T cell receptor beta chain originates from a study of graft-versus-host responses after intestinal transplantation. About the research overall: Multivisceral, liver-intestinal, or isolated intestinal grafts were transplanted into recipients. Following induction with anti-thymocyte globulin, all recipients were given tacrolimus and steroids for two to three years. Findings and caveats of the study: The study found high graft-versus-host to host-versus-graft clonal ratios in allografts of patients with graft-donor T cell macrochimerism. The marrow of recipients harbored GvH clones, and ileum or blood showed some of them first.

CDR1 and CDR2 (germline): SEHNR, FQNEAQ (reference sequence). The length of the CDR3 is 14 residues. The V end was cut by 2 bases, the J end by 2 bases, with 8 bases between. As regards this clone: Its antigen is currently unknown.

The method was immunoSEQ multiplex PCR; TCRdb's version includes in-frame clones alone and lacks a portion of them. The sample yields 10,000 to 15,000 clones, around 84% seen once. The V gene is TRBV7-9, the J gene TRBJ2-3; unclear D gene. This specimen consisted of PBMCs, obtained roughly 310 days after intestinal transplant. The source is a human patient who received an intestinal transplant, so some T cells may come from the graft donor. The CDR3 bases are TGTGCCAGCAGCTTATTGGGGATCACAGATACGCAGTATTTT. It specifies CASSLLGITDTQYF.